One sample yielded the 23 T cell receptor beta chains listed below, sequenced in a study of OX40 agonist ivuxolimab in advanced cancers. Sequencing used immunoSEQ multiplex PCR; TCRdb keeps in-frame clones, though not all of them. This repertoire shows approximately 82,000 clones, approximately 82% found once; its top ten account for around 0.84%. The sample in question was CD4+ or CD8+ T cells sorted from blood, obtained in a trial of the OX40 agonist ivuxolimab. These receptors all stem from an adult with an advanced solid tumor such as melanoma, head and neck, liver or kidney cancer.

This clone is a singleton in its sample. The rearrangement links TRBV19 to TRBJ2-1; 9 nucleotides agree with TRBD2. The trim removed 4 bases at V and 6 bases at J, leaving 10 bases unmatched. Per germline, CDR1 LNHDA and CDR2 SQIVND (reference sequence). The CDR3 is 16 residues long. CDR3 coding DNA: TGTGCCAGTAGTACCCCTTTTAGCGGGGGCCGCAATGAGCAGTTCTTC. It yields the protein CASSTPFSGGRNEQFF.

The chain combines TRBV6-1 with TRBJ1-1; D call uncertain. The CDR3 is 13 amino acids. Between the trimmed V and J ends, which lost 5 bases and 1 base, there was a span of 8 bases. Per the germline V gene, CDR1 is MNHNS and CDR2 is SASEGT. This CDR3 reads CASSQRENTEAFF. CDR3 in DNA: TGTGCCAGCAGTCAACGGGAGAACACTGAAGCTTTCTTT.

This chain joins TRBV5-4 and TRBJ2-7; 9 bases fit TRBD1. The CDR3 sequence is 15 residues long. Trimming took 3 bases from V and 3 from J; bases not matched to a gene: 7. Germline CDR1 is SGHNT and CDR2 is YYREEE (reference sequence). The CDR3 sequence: CASSWETGQGYEQYF. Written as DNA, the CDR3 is TGTGCCAGCAGCTGGGAAACGGGACAGGGCTACGAGCAGTACTTC.

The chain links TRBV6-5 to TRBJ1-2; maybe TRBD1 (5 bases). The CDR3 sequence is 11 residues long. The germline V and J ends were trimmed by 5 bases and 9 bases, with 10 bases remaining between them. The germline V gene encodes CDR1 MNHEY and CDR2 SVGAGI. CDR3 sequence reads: CASSDGGSYTF. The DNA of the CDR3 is TGTGCCAGCAGTGATGGGGGGAGCTACACCTTC.

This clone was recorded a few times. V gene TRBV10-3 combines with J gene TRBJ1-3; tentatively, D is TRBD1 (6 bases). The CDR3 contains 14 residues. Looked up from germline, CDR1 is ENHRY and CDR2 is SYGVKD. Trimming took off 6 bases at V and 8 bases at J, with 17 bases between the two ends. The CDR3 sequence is CAISPTGAADTIYF. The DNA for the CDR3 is TGTGCCATCAGCCCGACGGGGGCCGCGGACACCATATATTTT.

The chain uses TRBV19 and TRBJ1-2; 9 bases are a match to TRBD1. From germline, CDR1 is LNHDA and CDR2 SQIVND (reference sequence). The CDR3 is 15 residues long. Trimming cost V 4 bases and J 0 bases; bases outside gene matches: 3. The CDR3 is CASSTGQGANYGYTF. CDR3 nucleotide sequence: TGTGCCAGTAGTACGGGACAGGGAGCTAACTATGGCTACACCTTC. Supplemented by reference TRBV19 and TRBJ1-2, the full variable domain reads DGGITQSPKYLFRKEGQNVTLSCEQNLNHDAMYWYRQDPGQGLRLIYYSQIVNDFQKGDIAEGYSVSREKKESFPLTVTSAQKNPTAFYLCASSTGQGANYGYTFGSGTRLTVV.

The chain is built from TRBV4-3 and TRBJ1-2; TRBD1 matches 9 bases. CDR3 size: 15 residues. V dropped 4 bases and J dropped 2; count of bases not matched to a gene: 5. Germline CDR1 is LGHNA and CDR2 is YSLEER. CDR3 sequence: CASSPYGTGNYGYTF. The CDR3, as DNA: TGCGCCAGCAGCCCCTACGGGACAGGGAACTATGGCTACACCTTC.

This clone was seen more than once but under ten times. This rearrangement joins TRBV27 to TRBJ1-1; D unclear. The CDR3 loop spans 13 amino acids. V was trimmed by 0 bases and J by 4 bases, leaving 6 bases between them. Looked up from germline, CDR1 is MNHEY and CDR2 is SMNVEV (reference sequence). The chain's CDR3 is CASSLSRGTEAFF. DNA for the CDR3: TGTGCCAGCAGTTTATCCCGGGGCACTGAAGCTTTCTTT.

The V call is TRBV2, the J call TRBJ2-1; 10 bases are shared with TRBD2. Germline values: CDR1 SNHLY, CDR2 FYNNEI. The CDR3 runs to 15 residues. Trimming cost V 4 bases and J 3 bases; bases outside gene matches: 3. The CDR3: CASSGTSGYYNEQFF. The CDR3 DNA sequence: TGTGCCAGCAGTGGGACTAGCGGCTACTACAATGAGCAGTTCTTC.

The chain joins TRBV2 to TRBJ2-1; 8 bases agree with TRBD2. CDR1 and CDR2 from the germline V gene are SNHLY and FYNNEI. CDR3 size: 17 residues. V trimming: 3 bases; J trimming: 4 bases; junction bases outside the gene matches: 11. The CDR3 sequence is CASSEFLRSGNYNEQFF. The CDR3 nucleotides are TGTGCCAGCAGTGAGTTTCTACGTAGCGGGAATTACAATGAGCAGTTCTTC.

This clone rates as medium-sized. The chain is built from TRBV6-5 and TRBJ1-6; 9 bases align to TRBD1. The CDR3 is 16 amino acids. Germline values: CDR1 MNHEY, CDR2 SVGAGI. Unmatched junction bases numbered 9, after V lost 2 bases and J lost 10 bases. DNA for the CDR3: TGTGCCAGCAGTTACACCGGGACAGGGTCGGAATCACCCCTCCACTTT. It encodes CASSYTGTGSESPLHF.

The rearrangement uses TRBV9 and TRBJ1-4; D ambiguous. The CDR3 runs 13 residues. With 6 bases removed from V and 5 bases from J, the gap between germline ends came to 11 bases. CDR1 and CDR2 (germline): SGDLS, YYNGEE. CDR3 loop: CASTRAENEKLFF. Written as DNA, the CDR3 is TGTGCCAGCACGCGGGCCGAGAATGAAAAACTGTTTTTT. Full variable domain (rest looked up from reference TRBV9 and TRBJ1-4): DSGVTQTPKHLITATGQRVTLRCSPRSGDLSVYWYQQSLDQGLQFLIQYYNGEERAKGNILERFSAQQFPDLHSELNLSSLELGDSALYFCASTRAENEKLFFGSGTQLSVL.

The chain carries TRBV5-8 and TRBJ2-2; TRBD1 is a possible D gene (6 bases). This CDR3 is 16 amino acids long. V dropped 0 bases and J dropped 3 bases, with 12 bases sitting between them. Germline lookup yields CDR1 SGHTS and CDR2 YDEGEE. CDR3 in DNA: TGTGCCAGCAGCTTGGGAGTGGGGGCCCACACCGGGGAGCTGTTTTTT. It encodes CASSLGVGAHTGELFF. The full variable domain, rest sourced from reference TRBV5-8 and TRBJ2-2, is EAGVTQSPTHLIKTRGQQATLRCSPISGHTSVYWYQQALGLGLQFLLWYDEGEERNRGNFPPRFSGRQFPNYSSELNVNALELEDSALYLCASSLGVGAHTGELFFGEGSRLTVL.

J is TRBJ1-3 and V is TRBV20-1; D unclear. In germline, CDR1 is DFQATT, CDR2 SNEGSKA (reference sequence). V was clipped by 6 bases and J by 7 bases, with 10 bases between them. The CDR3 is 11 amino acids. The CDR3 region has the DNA TGCAGTGCCGACACTGCGAACACCATATATTTT. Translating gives CSADTANTIYF.

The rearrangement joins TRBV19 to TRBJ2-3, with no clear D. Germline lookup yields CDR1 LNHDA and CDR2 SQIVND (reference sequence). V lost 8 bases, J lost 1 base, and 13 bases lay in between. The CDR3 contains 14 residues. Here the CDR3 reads CASARWEGTDTQYF. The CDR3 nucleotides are TGTGCCAGTGCAAGGTGGGAAGGCACAGATACGCAGTATTTT.

The DNA for the CDR3 is TGTGCCAGCAGGATGGGAGGGATTCCCTACGAGCAGTACTTC. Amino acids: CASRMGGIPYEQYF. The chain carries TRBV27 and TRBJ2-7; 7 positions agree with TRBD2. The CDR3 has 14 amino acids. Germline CDR1 and CDR2: MNHEY and SMNVEV (reference sequence). V was clipped by 6 bases and J by 2 bases; unmatched bases: 7.

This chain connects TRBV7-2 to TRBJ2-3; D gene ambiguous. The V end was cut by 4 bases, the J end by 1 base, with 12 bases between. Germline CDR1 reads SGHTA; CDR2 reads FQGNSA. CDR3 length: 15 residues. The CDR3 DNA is TGTGCCAGCAGCTCGACACCTTCGGGCACAGATACGCAGTATTTT. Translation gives CASSSTPSGTDTQYF.

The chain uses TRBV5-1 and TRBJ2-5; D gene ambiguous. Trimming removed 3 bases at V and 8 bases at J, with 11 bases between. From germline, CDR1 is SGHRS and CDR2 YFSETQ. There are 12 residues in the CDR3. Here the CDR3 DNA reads TGCGCCAGCAGCTGGGCGCCAGGAACCCAGTACTTC. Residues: CASSWAPGTQYF.

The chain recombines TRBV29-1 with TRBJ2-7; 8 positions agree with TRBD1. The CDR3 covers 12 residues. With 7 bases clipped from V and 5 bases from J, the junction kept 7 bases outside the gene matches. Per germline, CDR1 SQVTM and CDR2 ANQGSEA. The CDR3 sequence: CSAWTGFDEQYF. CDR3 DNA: TGCAGCGCCTGGACAGGGTTTGACGAGCAGTACTTC.

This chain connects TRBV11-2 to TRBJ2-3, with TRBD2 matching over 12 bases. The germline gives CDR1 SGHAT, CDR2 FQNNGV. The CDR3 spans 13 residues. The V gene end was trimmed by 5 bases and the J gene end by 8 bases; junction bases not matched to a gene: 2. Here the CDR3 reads CASSPTSGGTQYF. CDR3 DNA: TGTGCCAGCAGCCCGACTAGCGGGGGTACGCAGTATTTT.

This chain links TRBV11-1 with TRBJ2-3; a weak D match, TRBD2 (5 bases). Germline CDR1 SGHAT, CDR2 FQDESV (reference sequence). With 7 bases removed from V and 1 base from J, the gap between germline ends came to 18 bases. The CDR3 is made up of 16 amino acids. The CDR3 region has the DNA TGTGCCAGCACCCTCCTAGGGAGCTTTCGCACAGATACGCAGTATTTT. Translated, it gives CASTLLGSFRTDTQYF.

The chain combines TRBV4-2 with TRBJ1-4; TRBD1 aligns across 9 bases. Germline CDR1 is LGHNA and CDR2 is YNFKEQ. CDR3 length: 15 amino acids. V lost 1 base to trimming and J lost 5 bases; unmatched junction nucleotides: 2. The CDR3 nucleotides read TGTGCCAGCAGCCAAGGGGACAGGGCAAATGAAAAACTGTTTTTT. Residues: CASSQGDRANEKLFF.

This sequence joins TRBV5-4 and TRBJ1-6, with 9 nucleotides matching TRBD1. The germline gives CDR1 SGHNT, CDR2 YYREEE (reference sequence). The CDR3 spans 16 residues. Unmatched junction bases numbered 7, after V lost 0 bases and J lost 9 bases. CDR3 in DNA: TGTGCCAGCAGCTTGGCACAGGGGGCTGGGGGTTCACCCCTCCACTTT. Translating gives CASSLAQGAGGSPLHF. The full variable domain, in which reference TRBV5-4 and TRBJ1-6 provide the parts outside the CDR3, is ETGVTQSPTHLIKTRGQQVTLRCSSQSGHNTVSWYQQALGQGPQFIFQYYREEENGRGNFPPRFSGLQFPNYSSELNVNALELDDSALYLCASSLAQGAGGSPLHFGNGTRLTVT.